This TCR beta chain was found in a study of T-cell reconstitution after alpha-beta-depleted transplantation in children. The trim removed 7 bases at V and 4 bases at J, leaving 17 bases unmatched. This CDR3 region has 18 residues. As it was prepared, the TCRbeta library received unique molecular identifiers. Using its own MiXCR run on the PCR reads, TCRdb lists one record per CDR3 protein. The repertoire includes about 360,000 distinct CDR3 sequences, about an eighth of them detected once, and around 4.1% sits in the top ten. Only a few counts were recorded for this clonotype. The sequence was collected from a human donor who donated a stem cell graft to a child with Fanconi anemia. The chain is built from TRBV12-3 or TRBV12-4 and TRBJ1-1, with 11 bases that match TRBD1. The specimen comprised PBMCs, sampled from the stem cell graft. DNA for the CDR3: TGTGCCAGCATTATAATCCCGGGACAGGGGGTTTTGGGCACTGAAGCTTTCTTT. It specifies CASIIIPGQGVLGTEAFF.